The clone carrying this T cell receptor beta chain has a count of ten or more. Its specificity is unknown. The data belong to a study of T cells in Graves' hyperthyroidism and ophthalmopathy. General observations from the study: Blood held most thyroid clonotypes expanded above 0.001 frequency.

The V and J ends lost 2 bases and 5 bases, in that order; junction bases with no gene match: 6. The germline gives CDR1 SGHRS, CDR2 YFSETQ. The CDR3 is 14 amino acids. There were TCR beta CDR3 regions amplified from RNA transcripts. The study used the HTBI primer set for a first-round RT-PCR of the TCR CDR3. TCRdb processed the multiplex PCR reads anew with MiXCR; each CDR3 protein has one entry. The sample consists of roughly 570,000 distinct CDR3 sequences, around 46% of them appearing once. Newly diagnosed patients aged 18 to 65 had hyperthyroidism of under 2 months' duration. Diagnosis rested on symptoms, serum thyroxine and TRAb, thyroid ultrasound, and orbital computed tomography.

This receptor was identified in a woman aged 18-29 years with Graves' hyperthyroidism. J is TRBJ2-5 and V is TRBV5-1; 7 nucleotides match TRBD2. Material: peripheral blood or thyroid tissue (not recorded which). The CDR3 loop reads CASSFHGRQETQYF. CDR3 in DNA: TGCGCCAGCAGCTTCCACGGGAGGCAGGAGACCCAGTACTTC.